This TCR beta chain was sequenced in a study of tumor-infiltrating lymphocytes in primary liver carcinoma. Overall study findings and caveats: Tumors carried a top-250-clone fraction significantly exceeding that of blood (p = 0.039).

TCR beta cDNA was reverse-transcribed from 500 ng of total RNA. The reaction used a constant-region primer and ProtoScript II reverse transcriptase. Amplification in three nested multiplex PCR rounds with slightly modified ARM-PCR gave rise to TCR beta libraries. The first two PCR rounds, nine to ten cycles each, used TRBV1-TRBV30 forward primers and a C-beta reverse primer. MiXCR, applied by TCRdb to the multiplex PCR reads, yields one record per CDR3 protein. The sample includes tens of thousands of distinct CDR3 sequences, over 65% of them seen just once. Germline V gene data show CDR1 as SGHNT and CDR2 as YENEEA. The CDR3 has 13 residues. Unsorted bulk tissue of about 19-31 mg yielded co-extracted RNA and DNA. Over 85% viable tumor cells were present in every tumor sample. A remark on this clonotype: Antigen specificity is unknown. One end of the junction varies from germline; a read error may be responsible.

J is TRBJ2-1 and V is TRBV11-3; no clear D gene. The last part of the DNA fits TRBJ2-7 better; the J call may be wrong. The source is a man in his forties with primary liver carcinoma and hepatitis B virus infection. Input material: liver tumor tissue from sampling region 5. As to subset: tumor region T5, tumor centre. This CDR3 is CVSSFRGPELQYF. Written as DNA, the CDR3 is TGTGTCAGCAGCTTCCGTGGGCCCGAACTACAGTACTTC.